This T cell receptor (beta chain) was obtained from a study of identical twins. V shed 6 bases and J 1 base; nucleotides not matched to a gene: 6. Germline CDR1 and CDR2: ENHRY and SYGVKD. The CDR3 is 15 amino acids. The sample holds a few counts of this clonotype. MiXCR was run by TCRdb on the 5' RACE reads, yielding one entry per CDR3 protein. Of roughly 770,000 distinct CDR3 sequences listed, about 20% were seen once; the top ten hold less than 15%. This same sample was also part of a study on T cells expressing NK-cell markers.

Sequenced input: PBMCs. The V gene is TRBV10-3, the J gene TRBJ2-5; 9 positions match TRBD2. The receptor was isolated from a woman between 18 and 29 years old in good health. In DNA form, the CDR3 reads TGTGCCATCAGCGTAGGCGGGAGGGCCCAAGAGACCCAGTACTTC. Translated: CAISVGGRAQETQYF.